Listed below are T cell receptor beta chains from one sample, sequenced in a study of metastatic and nonmetastatic thyroid tumors. TCRdb recomputed clones from the PCR reads via MiXCR. The data hold 10,000 or so clones, with 35% to 45% observed a single time. Sequenced material: tumor tissue. The receptors here all came from a female donor with papillary thyroid cancer or a benign thyroid nodule (not recorded which). Some clones in this sample may be carry-over from other donors' samples. The CDR3 runs from the conserved cysteine through the conserved F or W. A D gene is named only where the DNA matches it firmly. Some rows have no size entry. The others give once, few or many, or a class for an expanded clone.

-	TRBD1	TRBV30	TRBJ1-1	TGTGCCTGGAGAGAACAGGGGTTGGGAGCTTTCTTT	CAWREQGLGAFF
medium-sized	-	TRBV28	TRBJ2-5	TGTGCCAGTACAGGGTCCCAAGAGACCCAGTACTTC	CASTGSQETQYF
-	TRBD2	TRBV2	TRBJ2-2	TGTGCCAGCAGCCCTAGCGGGGGAAACACCGGGGAGCTGTTTTTT	CASSPSGGNTGELFF
-	TRBD2	TRBV11-2	TRBJ2-1	TGTGCCAGCAGCTTAGTATCTTCAAGCGGGAGTGGGAATGAGCAGTTCTTC	CASSLVSSSGSGNEQFF
-	-	TRBV9	TRBJ1-1	TGTGCCAGCTCCATTGATCCAGGATTGGACACTGAAGCTTTCTTT	CASSIDPGLDTEAFF
few	-	TRBV28	TRBJ2-7	TGTGCCAGCAGTTTACGAGGTGGGGACGAGCAGTACTTC	CASSLRGGDEQYF
few	TRBD1	TRBV28	TRBJ1-1	TGTGCCAGCAGTACGTACAGGGGGGAAGGTGGTTTCTTT	CASSTYRGEGGFF
medium-sized	TRBD1	TRBV6-1	TRBJ2-1	TGTGCCACGCTTTCCGGGACAGGGTCCTACAATGAGCAGTTCTTC	CATLSGTGSYNEQFF
few	TRBD1	TRBV6-1	TRBJ2-7	TGTGCCAGCAGCCACAGGGACAGGGGGTATGAGCAGTACTTC	CASSHRDRGYEQYF
medium-sized	TRBD1	TRBV27	TRBJ2-7	TGTGCCAGCGGAGGGACAGGGTTCTACGAGCAGTACTTC	CASGGTGFYEQYF